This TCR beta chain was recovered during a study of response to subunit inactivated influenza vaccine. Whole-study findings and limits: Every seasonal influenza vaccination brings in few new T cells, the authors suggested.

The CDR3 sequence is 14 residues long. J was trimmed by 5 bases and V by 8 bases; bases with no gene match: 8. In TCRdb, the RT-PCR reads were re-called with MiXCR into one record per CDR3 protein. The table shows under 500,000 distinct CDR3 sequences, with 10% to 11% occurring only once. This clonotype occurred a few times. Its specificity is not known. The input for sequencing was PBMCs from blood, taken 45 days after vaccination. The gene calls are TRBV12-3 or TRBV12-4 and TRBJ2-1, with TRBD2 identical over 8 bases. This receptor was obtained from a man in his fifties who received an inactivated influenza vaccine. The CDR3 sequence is CASAGTRGHNEQFF. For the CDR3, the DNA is TGTGCCAGCGCCGGGACTAGAGGGCACAATGAGCAGTTCTTC.